The source of this TCR beta chain is a study of siplizumab effects on memory and regulatory T cells. Researchers cocultured the mixed lymphocyte reaction cells at 37°C for around 6 days. Each sample yielded approximately 92,000 assayed TCR templates. The repertoire was sequenced with immunoSEQ multiplex PCR; TCRdb's copy has only in-frame clones and lacks some. Of about 9,600 clones detected, around 46% appear once; the ten largest clones hold 20% to 25%. Points on this clone: Antigen: not known.

The CDR3 has 16 residues. The V gene end was trimmed by 1 base and the J gene end by 8 bases; junction bases not matched to a gene: 7. Germline V CDR1 and CDR2: SGHDT, YYEEEE. General study points: The suppressive capacity of proliferating Tregs from siplizumab cultures remained unconfirmed. Where siplizumab was present, mappable alloreactive CD4+ clones averaged around 70% Treg-derived, compared with 25% to 30% in controls.

This sequence joins TRBV5-6 and TRBJ2-1; 12 bases fit TRBD2. This TCR was sampled from a human donor in good health; the cells came from an allogeneic mixed lymphocyte reaction. Sample: CFSE-low (dividing) CD4+ T cells sorted from an allogeneic mixed lymphocyte reaction. CDR3: CASSLPRLAGVHEQFF. The CDR3, as DNA: TGTGCCAGCAGCTTGCCCCGACTAGCGGGAGTTCATGAGCAGTTCTTC.